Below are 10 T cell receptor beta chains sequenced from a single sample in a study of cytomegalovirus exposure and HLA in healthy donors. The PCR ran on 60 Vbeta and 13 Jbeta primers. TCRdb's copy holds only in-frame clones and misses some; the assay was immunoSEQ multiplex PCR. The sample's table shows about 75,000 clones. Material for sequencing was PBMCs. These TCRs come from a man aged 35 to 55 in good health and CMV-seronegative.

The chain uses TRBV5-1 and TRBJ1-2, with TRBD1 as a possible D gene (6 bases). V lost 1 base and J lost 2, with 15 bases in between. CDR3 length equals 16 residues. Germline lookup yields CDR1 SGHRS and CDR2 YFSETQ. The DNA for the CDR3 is TGCGCCAGCAGCTTGTATCAGGGGCCCCAGAACTATGGCTACACCTTC. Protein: CASSLYQGPQNYGYTF. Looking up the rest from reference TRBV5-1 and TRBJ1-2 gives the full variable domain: KAGVTQTPRYLIKTRGQQVTLSCSPISGHRSVSWYQQTPGQGLQFLFEYFSETQRNKGNFPGRFSGRQFSNSRSEMNVSTLELGDSALYLCASSLYQGPQNYGYTFGSGTRLTVV.

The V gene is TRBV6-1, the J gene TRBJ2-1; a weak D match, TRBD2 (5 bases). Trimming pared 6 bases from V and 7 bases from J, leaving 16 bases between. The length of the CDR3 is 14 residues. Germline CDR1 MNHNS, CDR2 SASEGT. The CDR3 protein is CASSSTRSNNEQFF. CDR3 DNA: TGTGCCAGCAGCAGTACTAGAAGTAATAATGAGCAGTTCTTC.

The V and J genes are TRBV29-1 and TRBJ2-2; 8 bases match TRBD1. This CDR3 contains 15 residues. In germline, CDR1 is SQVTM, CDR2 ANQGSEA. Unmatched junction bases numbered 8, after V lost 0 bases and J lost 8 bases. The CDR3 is CSVEDFETGEGELFF. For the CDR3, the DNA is TGCAGCGTTGAAGATTTCGAGACAGGGGAAGGGGAGCTGTTTTTT.

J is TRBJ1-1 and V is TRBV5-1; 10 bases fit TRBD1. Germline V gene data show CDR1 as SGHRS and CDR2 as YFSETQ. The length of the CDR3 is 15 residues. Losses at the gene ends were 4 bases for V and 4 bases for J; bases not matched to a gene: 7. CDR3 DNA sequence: TGCGCCAGCAGCCCCGACAGGGGGCCGGCCACTGAAGCTTTCTTT. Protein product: CASSPDRGPATEAFF. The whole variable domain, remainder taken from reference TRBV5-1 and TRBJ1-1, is KAGVTQTPRYLIKTRGQQVTLSCSPISGHRSVSWYQQTPGQGLQFLFEYFSETQRNKGNFPGRFSGRQFSNSRSEMNVSTLELGDSALYLCASSPDRGPATEAFFGQGTRLTVV.

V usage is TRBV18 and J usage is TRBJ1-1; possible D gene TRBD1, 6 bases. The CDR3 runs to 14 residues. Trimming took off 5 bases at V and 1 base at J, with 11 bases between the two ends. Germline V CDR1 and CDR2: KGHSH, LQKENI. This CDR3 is CASSTGLANTEAFF. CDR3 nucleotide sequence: TGTGCCAGCTCAACAGGGCTTGCGAACACTGAAGCTTTCTTT.

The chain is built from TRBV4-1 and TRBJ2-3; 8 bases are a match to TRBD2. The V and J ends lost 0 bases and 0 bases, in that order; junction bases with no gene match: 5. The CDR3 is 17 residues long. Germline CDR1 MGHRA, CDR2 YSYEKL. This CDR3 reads CASSQDQAGASTDTQYF. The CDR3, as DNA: TGCGCCAGCAGCCAAGATCAAGCGGGGGCCAGCACAGATACGCAGTATTTT.

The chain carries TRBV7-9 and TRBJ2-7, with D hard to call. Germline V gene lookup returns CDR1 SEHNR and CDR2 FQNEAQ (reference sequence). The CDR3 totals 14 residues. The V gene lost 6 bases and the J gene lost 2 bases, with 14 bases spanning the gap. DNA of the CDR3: TGTGCCAGCAGACCCGACTCCGGTACCTACGAGCAGTACTTC. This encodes CASRPDSGTYEQYF. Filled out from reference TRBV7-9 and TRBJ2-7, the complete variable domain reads DTGVSQNPRHKITKRGQNVTFRCDPISEHNRLYWYRQTLGQGPEFLTYFQNEAQLEKSRLLSDRFSAERPKGSFSTLEIQRTEQGDSAMYLCASRPDSGTYEQYFGPGTRLTVT.

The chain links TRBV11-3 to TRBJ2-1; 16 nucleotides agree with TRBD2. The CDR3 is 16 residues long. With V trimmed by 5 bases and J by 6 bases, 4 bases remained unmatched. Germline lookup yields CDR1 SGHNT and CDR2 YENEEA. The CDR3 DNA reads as TGTGCCAGCAGCGCCGGGACTAGCGGGGGGGGCAATGAGCAGTTCTTC. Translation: CASSAGTSGGGNEQFF.

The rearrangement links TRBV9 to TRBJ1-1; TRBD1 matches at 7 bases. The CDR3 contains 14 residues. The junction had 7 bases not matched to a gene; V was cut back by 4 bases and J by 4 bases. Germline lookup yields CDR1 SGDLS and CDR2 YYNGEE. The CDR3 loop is CASSPRQGGTEAFF. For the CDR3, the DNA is TGTGCCAGCAGCCCTCGACAGGGAGGCACTGAAGCTTTCTTT.

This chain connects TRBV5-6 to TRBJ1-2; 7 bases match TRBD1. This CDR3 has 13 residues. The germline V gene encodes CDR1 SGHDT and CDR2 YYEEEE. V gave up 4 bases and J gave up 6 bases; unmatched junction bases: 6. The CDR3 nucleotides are TGTGCCAGCAGCAAGACAGGGATGGATGGCTACACCTTC. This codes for CASSKTGMDGYTF.